This passage covers 31 T cell receptor beta chains from one sample sequenced in a study of beta chain features in type 1 diabetes. Isolated RNA was reverse transcribed in full, so expressed TCRB transcripts were sequenced. Libraries were prepared by immunoSEQ multiplex PCR; TCRdb keeps only in-frame clonotypes and omits some of them. Of about 330,000 clones in the sample, roughly 9.6% were seen once. Sequenced sample: naive CD4+ T cells from blood. Every receptor here comes from a woman under 40 in good health.

This rearrangement joins TRBV20-1 to TRBJ2-3; TRBD2 is a possible D gene (6 bases). Germline V gene lookup returns CDR1 DFQATT and CDR2 SNEGSKA (reference sequence). The CDR3 covers 11 residues. The ends were cut back, 5 bases at V and 6 bases at J, with 9 bases in the middle. The DNA of the CDR3 is TGCAGTGCTCAGCGGGCCGATACGCAGTATTTT. This translates into CSAQRADTQYF.

The J gene is TRBJ2-7, the V gene TRBV28; 12 positions agree with TRBD1. The CDR3 has 15 amino acids. Trimming at V came to 6 bases and at J to 7 bases, leaving 10 bases not matched to a gene. Germline CDR1 is MDHEN and CDR2 is SYDVKM. The CDR3 nucleotides are TGTGCCAGCAGGGTGGGAGGGACAGGGGGCAATGAGCAGTACTTC. Encoded protein: CASRVGGTGGNEQYF. Supplemented by reference TRBV28 and TRBJ2-7, the full variable domain reads DVKVTQSSRYLVKRTGEKVFLECVQDMDHENMFWYRQDPGLGLRLIYFSYDVKMKEKGDIPEGYSVSREKKERFSLILESASTNQTSMYLCASRVGGTGGNEQYFGPGTRLTVT.

J is TRBJ2-1 and V is TRBV9; 13 positions agree with TRBD2. Looked up from germline, CDR1 is SGDLS and CDR2 is YYNGEE. J lost 0 bases, V lost 0 bases, and 9 bases had no gene match. This CDR3 has 20 residues. For the CDR3, the DNA is TGTGCCAGCAGCGTAGCTTGGGGACTAGCGGGAATCAGCTCCTACAATGAGCAGTTCTTC. Translated, it gives CASSVAWGLAGISSYNEQFF. The entire variable domain, with the rest obtained from reference TRBV9 and TRBJ2-1, is as follows: DSGVTQTPKHLITATGQRVTLRCSPRSGDLSVYWYQQSLDQGLQFLIQYYNGEERAKGNILERFSAQQFPDLHSELNLSSLELGDSALYFCASSVAWGLAGISSYNEQFFGPGTRLTVL.

This clone has just a few counts. The chain combines TRBV9 with TRBJ2-7, with 8 bases fitting TRBD1. V dropped 0 bases and J dropped 1; count of bases not matched to a gene: 6. The CDR3 has 16 residues. Germline values: CDR1 SGDLS, CDR2 YYNGEE. The CDR3 loop is CASSVGTGTGSYEQYF. In DNA, the CDR3 is TGTGCCAGCAGCGTAGGTACCGGGACAGGATCCTACGAGCAGTACTTC. Supplemented by reference TRBV9 and TRBJ2-7, the full variable domain reads DSGVTQTPKHLITATGQRVTLRCSPRSGDLSVYWYQQSLDQGLQFLIQYYNGEERAKGNILERFSAQQFPDLHSELNLSSLELGDSALYFCASSVGTGTGSYEQYFGPGTRLTVT.

Written as DNA, the CDR3 is TGCGCCAGCAGCTTCGCACTTGACACAGATACGCAGTATTTT. It translates to CASSFALDTDTQYF. This chain connects TRBV5-1 to TRBJ2-3; no clear D. The V and J ends lost 2 bases and 2 bases respectively, with 9 bases between them. CDR1 and CDR2 from the germline V gene are SGHRS and YFSETQ. The CDR3 loop spans 14 amino acids.

This clone was observed a few times. V and J are TRBV29-1 and TRBJ2-3, with TRBD2 matching 7 bases. V lost 2 bases to trimming and J lost 0 bases; unmatched junction nucleotides: 5. The CDR3 runs 15 residues. Germline V gene lookup returns CDR1 SQVTM and CDR2 ANQGSEA. The CDR3: CSVEWGGRSTDTQYF. CDR3 DNA: TGCAGCGTTGAATGGGGGGGTAGGAGCACAGATACGCAGTATTTT.

V and J are TRBV18 and TRBJ2-7; perhaps TRBD2 as D (6 bases). CDR1 is KGHSH, CDR2 LQKENI, per germline. There are 15 residues in the CDR3. The ends were cut back, 1 base at V and 5 bases at J, with 15 bases in the middle. The CDR3 bases are TGTGCCAGCTCACCACGCGGGACTCAAGGGGACGAGCAGTACTTC. It encodes CASSPRGTQGDEQYF. Variable domain in full (rest from reference TRBV18 and TRBJ2-7): NAGVMQNPRHLVRRRGQEARLRCSPMKGHSHVYWYRQLPEEGLKFMVYLQKENIIDESGMPKERFSAEFPKEGPSILRIQQVVRGDSAAYFCASSPRGTQGDEQYFGPGTRLTVT.

The chain links TRBV5-1 to TRBJ2-7; tentative D call: TRBD2 (5 bases). Germline CDR1 SGHRS, CDR2 YFSETQ. This CDR3 has 16 residues. Trimming cost V 0 bases and J 5 bases, with 18 bases left between them. CDR3 protein: CASSLASRGAEDEQYF. Here the CDR3 DNA reads TGCGCCAGCAGCTTGGCCAGTCGGGGTGCCGAGGACGAGCAGTACTTC.

The chain links TRBV6-6 to TRBJ2-7, with 7 bases fitting TRBD2. The CDR3 is 13 amino acids. V lost 6 bases to trimming and J lost 3 bases; unmatched junction nucleotides: 5. Germline loops: CDR1 MNHNY, CDR2 SVGAGI (reference sequence). The CDR3 loop reads CASRGGSGYEQYF. The CDR3 DNA reads TGTGCCAGCAGGGGCGGGAGTGGCTACGAGCAGTACTTC.

This rearrangement joins TRBV7-2 to TRBJ1-2; D may be TRBD1 (5 bases). Germline CDR1 SGHTA, CDR2 FQGNSA. Trimming left V 2 bases short and J 4 bases short, with 11 bases between. The CDR3 length is 14 residues. CDR3: CASSLLGEAYGYTF. The CDR3 DNA is TGTGCCAGCAGCTTACTAGGGGAGGCCTATGGCTACACCTTC.

In this sample, this clone turned up a few times. The chain has TRBV9 and TRBJ1-2; 11 nucleotides line up with TRBD1. The CDR3 is 14 amino acids. The germline gives CDR1 SGDLS, CDR2 YYNGEE. V gave up 3 bases and J gave up 7 bases; unmatched junction bases: 5. The CDR3 reads CASSELDRGPGYTF. The CDR3 nucleotides read TGTGCCAGCAGCGAATTGGACAGGGGGCCTGGCTACACCTTC.

This clone was seen a handful of times. The rearrangement links TRBV15 to TRBJ2-5; 9 bases are a match to TRBD2. Germline V gives CDR1 LNHNV, CDR2 YYDKDF (reference sequence). CDR3 length: 16 residues. The J segment lost 5 bases and the V segment lost 5 bases, leaving 12 bases of the junction unmatched. The CDR3 loop reads CATSSRPGLAAETQYF. In nucleotides, the CDR3 is TGTGCCACCAGCTCCCGACCGGGACTAGCCGCTGAGACCCAGTACTTC.

The chain recombines TRBV30 with TRBJ1-4; 8 bases map to TRBD1. V lost 3 bases and J lost 8; bases outside the gene matches: 8. The CDR3 sequence is 14 residues long. Germline CDR1 is GTSNPN and CDR2 is SVGIG (reference sequence). This CDR3 is CAWSPGQGREKLFF. For the CDR3, the DNA is TGTGCCTGGAGCCCCGGACAGGGCAGAGAAAAACTGTTTTTT.

This clone occurred a few times. The chain is built from TRBV10-3 and TRBJ2-7, with TRBD2 matching over 13 bases. The J segment lost 4 bases and the V segment lost 6 bases, leaving 3 bases of the junction unmatched. Germline V gene data show CDR1 as ENHRY and CDR2 as SYGVKD. The CDR3 consists of 14 residues. The CDR3 region is CAIRGTSGAYEQYF. CDR3 DNA: TGTGCCATCAGGGGGACTAGCGGGGCGTACGAGCAGTACTTC.

The V call is TRBV10-3, the J call TRBJ2-3; D unclear. The V end lost 0 bases, the J end lost 4 bases, and 14 bases lay between the germline ends. Germline CDR1 ENHRY, CDR2 SYGVKD. The CDR3 extends over 16 amino acids. This CDR3 is CAISESEGAASDTQYF. In nucleotides, the CDR3 is TGTGCCATCAGTGAGTCGGAAGGAGCAGCTTCAGATACGCAGTATTTT.

This clone was detected a few times. The V and J genes are TRBV15 and TRBJ1-5; D is uncertain. The germline gives CDR1 LNHNV, CDR2 YYDKDF (reference sequence). This CDR3 is built from 16 residues. Trimming took 1 base from V and 6 from J, leaving 16 bases between them. CDR3 protein: CATSRARAGPLQPQHF. Here the CDR3 DNA reads TGTGCCACCAGCAGAGCGAGGGCAGGTCCTCTTCAGCCCCAGCATTTT.

This clone was detected a few times. This chain connects TRBV14 to TRBJ2-1; possibly TRBD2 for D (7 bases). The V end was cut by 2 bases, the J end by 4 bases, with 21 bases between. There are 18 residues in the CDR3. Germline V gene lookup returns CDR1 SGHDN and CDR2 FVKESK. The DNA of the CDR3 is TGTGCCAGCAGCCAAAAAGGGGGGGGTCCCCTTACTTACAATGAGCAGTTCTTC. Its protein product is CASSQKGGGPLTYNEQFF.

This chain uses TRBV7-8 with TRBJ1-5, with D possibly matching TRBD1 (5 bases). With 4 bases removed from V and 7 bases from J, the gap between germline ends came to 11 bases. Germline V gene data show CDR1 as SGHVS and CDR2 as FQNEAQ. This CDR3 has 13 amino acids. The CDR3 DNA sequence: TGTGCCAGCAGCTCAGGGATTATACAGCCCCAGCATTTT. Protein sequence: CASSSGIIQPQHF.

This clone was detected a few times. J is TRBJ2-7 and V is TRBV30; the D gene is possibly TRBD2 (5 bases). The V and J ends lost 0 bases and 6 bases respectively, with 12 bases between them. This CDR3 is 13 amino acids long. Germline CDR1 and CDR2: GTSNPN and SVGIG (reference sequence). In nucleotides, the CDR3 is TGTGCCTGGAGTGTCGGATCCCGGGGCGAGCAGTACTTC. Translated: CAWSVGSRGEQYF.

Only a few counts were recorded for this clone. The chain links TRBV15 to TRBJ1-2; D is undetermined. CDR1 is LNHNV and CDR2 is YYDKDF in the germline V gene (reference sequence). V was trimmed by 1 base and J by 0 bases, leaving 9 bases between them. The CDR3 is made up of 15 amino acids. The chain's CDR3 is CATSRVAGTNYGYTF. DNA of the CDR3: TGTGCCACCAGCAGAGTGGCAGGTACTAACTATGGCTACACCTTC.

The V and J genes are TRBV5-1 and TRBJ2-7; a weak D match, TRBD2 (5 bases). Between the trimmed V and J ends, which lost 7 bases and 2 bases, there was a span of 16 bases. The CDR3 spans 14 residues. CDR1 SGHRS and CDR2 YFSETQ come from the germline V gene. Here the CDR3 DNA reads TGCGCCAGCCGCGGTGCGGAGGCTACCTACGAGCAGTACTTC. It codes for CASRGAEATYEQYF.

V and J are TRBV5-1 and TRBJ1-1; D may be TRBD1 (5 bases). V was shortened by 1 base and J by 0 bases, with 10 bases between the two germline ends. This CDR3 has 15 amino acids. CDR1 is SGHRS, CDR2 YFSETQ, per germline. In nucleotides, the CDR3 is TGCGCCAGCAGCTTGATGGGGCCGTTGAACACTGAAGCTTTCTTT. Residues: CASSLMGPLNTEAFF.

This clone was seen a few times. The chain employs TRBV19 and TRBJ1-1, with D unresolved. Between the trimmed V and J ends, which lost 7 bases and 6 bases, there was a span of 9 bases. The CDR3 has 11 amino acids. Per germline, CDR1 LNHDA and CDR2 SQIVND (reference sequence). The CDR3 nucleotides are TGTGCCAGTACCTTTTTCGCTGAAGCTTTCTTT. Protein: CASTFFAEAFF.

The chain's CDR3 is CASSLGTTMNTEAFF. CDR3 DNA: TGTGCCAGCAGCTTAGGGACAACCATGAACACTGAAGCTTTCTTT. This chain connects TRBV11-3 to TRBJ1-1, with D perhaps matching TRBD1 (5 bases). This CDR3 region has 15 residues. Germline V gene lookup returns CDR1 SGHNT and CDR2 YENEEA. With 1 base removed from V and 0 bases from J, the gap between germline ends came to 9 bases. Combining the CDR3 with reference TRBV11-3 and TRBJ1-1 gives the whole variable domain EAGVVQSPRYKIIEKKQPVAFWCNPISGHNTLYWYLQNLGQGPELLIRYENEEAVDDSQLPKDRFSAERLKGVDSTLKIQPAELGDSAVYLCASSLGTTMNTEAFFGQGTRLTVV.

The chain links TRBV9 to TRBJ2-1; D is possibly TRBD2 (5 bases). This CDR3 is 15 amino acids long. Trimming took off 0 bases at V and 3 bases at J, with 10 bases between the two ends. CDR1 is SGDLS, CDR2 YYNGEE, per germline. CDR3: CASSVAITSYNEQFF. CDR3 bases: TGTGCCAGCAGCGTAGCTATCACTAGCTACAATGAGCAGTTCTTC.

This clone occurred a few times. The rearrangement joins TRBV28 to TRBJ2-6; tentative D call: TRBD2 (6 bases). V lost 6 bases to trimming and J lost 4 bases, with 19 bases between them. The germline V gene encodes CDR1 MDHEN and CDR2 SYDVKM. The CDR3 consists of 17 residues. CDR3 sequence (DNA): TGTGCCAGCAGCATTAACCGGGGGAAAGAAGGGGCCAACGTCCTGACTTTC. This codes for CASSINRGKEGANVLTF.

The table lists this clone with a few counts. V and J are TRBV4-3 and TRBJ1-1, with 7 positions matching TRBD1. The CDR3 has 16 residues. The ends lost 4 bases at V and 4 bases at J; junction bases unmatched: 12. Germline-derived CDR1 and CDR2 are LGHNA and YSLEER. The CDR3 reads CASSLATGMRFTEAFF. CDR3 bases: TGCGCCAGCAGCCTTGCGACAGGGATGAGGTTCACTGAAGCTTTCTTT.

This clone was detected only a few times. Other DNA sequences in the same sample also yield this CDR3. The chain uses TRBV20-1 and TRBJ2-5, with TRBD2 as a possible D gene (6 bases). The CDR3 is 11 residues long. The germline gives CDR1 DFQATT, CDR2 SNEGSKA (reference sequence). With 6 bases removed from V and 5 bases from J, the gap between germline ends came to 10 bases. The CDR3 reads CSARRGETQYF. CDR3 bases: TGCAGTGCCCGCCGGGGGGAGACCCAGTACTTC.

This clone was detected only a few times. The chain carries TRBV28 and TRBJ2-5; D is ambiguous. V was trimmed by 4 bases and J by 3 bases, leaving 12 bases between them. Germline CDR1 reads MDHEN; CDR2 reads SYDVKM. The CDR3 loop spans 14 amino acids. This CDR3 is CASSSMAVEETQYF. The CDR3 nucleotides are TGTGCCAGCAGTTCGATGGCAGTTGAAGAGACCCAGTACTTC. The complete variable domain, with remaining parts taken from reference TRBV28 and TRBJ2-5, reads DVKVTQSSRYLVKRTGEKVFLECVQDMDHENMFWYRQDPGLGLRLIYFSYDVKMKEKGDIPEGYSVSREKKERFSLILESASTNQTSMYLCASSSMAVEETQYFGPGTRLLVL.

The sample holds a few counts of this clone. This chain links TRBV7-3 with TRBJ2-7, with D possibly being TRBD2 (5 bases). CDR3 length: 13 amino acids. Germline values: CDR1 SGHTA, CDR2 FQGTGA. V was trimmed by 5 bases and J by 0 bases, leaving 8 bases between them. This chain's CDR3 is CASSPGNSYEQYF. In DNA form, the CDR3 reads TGTGCCAGCAGCCCCGGGAACTCCTACGAGCAGTACTTC.

V is TRBV5-1 and J is TRBJ2-1, with D hard to call. Trimming cost V 4 bases and J 4 bases, with 9 bases left between them. Germline assignment: CDR1 SGHRS and CDR2 YFSETQ. CDR3 size: 13 residues. This chain's CDR3 is CASSPRSYNEQFF. The CDR3 DNA follows: TGCGCCAGCAGCCCGCGGAGTTACAATGAGCAGTTCTTC.